This TCR beta chain was captured by sequencing in a study of PD-L1 blockade in urothelial cancer. Study context: Male sex and bladder-origin urothelial cancer characterized about 85% of the roughly 29 patients.

Repertoires were generated with immunoSEQ multiplex PCR, while TCRdb's copy carries only in-frame clones and drops some. The table includes about 55,000 clones, roughly 77% detected once. The germline V gene has CDR1 MNHEY and CDR2 SMNVEV (reference sequence). The ends lost 5 bases at V and 6 bases at J; junction bases unmatched: 5. The CDR3 is 15 amino acids. The chain uses TRBV27 and TRBJ2-1; 12 positions match TRBD2. Sequenced here: PBMCs, sampled around atezolizumab (anti-PD-L1) treatment. The sequence was collected from a man between 65 and 80 years old with urothelial cancer. The CDR3 loop is CASSLAGGIGNEQFF. CDR3 sequence (DNA): TGTGCCAGCAGTCTAGCGGGAGGGATAGGCAATGAGCAGTTCTTC.